This T cell receptor (beta chain) was retrieved from a study of cytomegalovirus exposure and HLA in healthy donors. Primers: 60 Vbeta forward and 13 Jbeta reverse. The protocol was immunoSEQ multiplex PCR, while the TCRdb copy is restricted to in-frame clones and leaves out a portion. This sample carries 87,000 or so clones, about 75% of them seen once, and the ten largest clones take less than 5%. Germline lookup yields CDR1 KGHSH and CDR2 LQKENI. The CDR3 has 15 residues. Trimming pared 3 bases from V and 4 bases from J, leaving 13 bases between. The sequenced sample was PBMCs. The rearrangement uses TRBV18 and TRBJ2-1; TRBD2 is a possible D gene (6 bases). The TCR sequence derives from a woman aged 40 to 50 in good health and CMV-seronegative. For the CDR3, the DNA is TGTGCCAGCTCACCTACTACGGCGGGATACAATGAGCAGTTCTTC. This translates into CASSPTTAGYNEQFF.